One T cell receptor (beta chain) is described in this entry. What it recognizes is unknown. The table came from immunoSEQ multiplex PCR; TCRdb's copy has only in-frame clones and leaves some out. Counted here are around 70,000 clones, 87% occurring once; the ten biggest clones make up roughly 1.3%. This entry comes from a study of T cell responses to AZD1222 COVID-19 vaccine. The V end lost 0 bases, the J end lost 2 bases, and 14 bases lay between the germline ends. This CDR3 is built from 17 residues. Germline loops: CDR1 SGDLS, CDR2 YYNGEE. Findings and caveats of the study: Repertoire samples came only from after the peak T cell response. Regions left unmutated in variants are reportedly the target of nearly half of spike-specific TCRs. Spike-specific TCR breadth and depth grew following two AZD1222 doses.

The clonotype originates from an adult who received the AZD1222 COVID-19 vaccine. The chain combines TRBV9 with TRBJ2-2, with D perhaps matching TRBD1 (5 bases). The source material was peripheral blood, sampled 28 days after the second AZD1222 dose. The CDR3 sequence is CASSVVFGALNTGELFF. CDR3 in DNA: TGTGCCAGCAGCGTAGTATTTGGGGCCCTCAACACCGGGGAGCTGTTTTTT.